The source of this TCR beta chain is a study of T cells in Graves' hyperthyroidism and ophthalmopathy (dated by TCRdb to the late 2010s). Study-level background: Peripheral blood was sampled at the time of initial diagnosis, prior to any treatment. To identify TCR V-J signatures that set the groups apart, the researchers used a discovery cohort of about a hundred patients, made up of roughly 40 with Graves' ophthalmopathy and some 60 with stable Graves' hyperthyroidism. Whether ophthalmopathy could be predicted prospectively was tested in an independent validation cohort made up of 18 to 20 hyperthyroidism patients plus 17 patients who later progressed to ophthalmopathy. The approximately 97 discovery patients were randomly divided into training and test sets at a 7:3 ratio. Thyroid tissue and blood T-cell repertoires from six or seven Graves' hyperthyroidism patients were also compared in the study. After sampling, hyperthyroidism patients received methimazole starting at 30 mg daily, and ophthalmopathy patients received high-dose intravenous methylprednisolone. TCR Vbeta CDR3 sequencing of 130 to 150 peripheral blood samples (more than 40 ophthalmopathy, about 74 hyperthyroidism and 17 progressor patients) is reported in the paper. Overall study outcomes, separate from this receptor: Sample size was not statistically predetermined, and blinding of investigators to group allocation was not performed. A model built on a 13 V-J signature distinguished ophthalmopathy from stable hyperthyroidism, reaching 85% to 90% sensitivity and under 84% specificity in cross-validation and 80%/75% in testing. In validation, the model predicted progression to ophthalmopathy with around 71% sensitivity and less than 80% specificity, a median of approximately 6.7 months before onset. Most expanded thyroid clonotypes (frequency above 0.001) were also detected in blood, a finding suggesting that blood repertoires may reflect thyroid immune responses.

Moderately to severely active disease, a Clinical Activity Score of at least 3, a NOSPECS grade of at least 4, and a duration under 3 months were present in ophthalmopathy patients. Exclusion was applied to patients with uncontrolled infections, other autoimmune diseases, pregnancy or lactation. Diagnoses were established on the basis of clinical symptoms, serum thyroxine and TRAb, thyroid ultrasound, and orbital computed tomography. PBMCs were isolated from more than 8 ml of fresh peripheral blood by Ficoll-Paque density gradient centrifugation. Total RNA was extracted with Trizol reagent, and quality was checked on an Agilent 2100 Bioanalyzer. Including the terminal cysteine and phenylalanine, the CDR3 comprises 13 residues. Kept here is only the CDR3 DNA, which spans 39 bases and is read in frame from base 1. For CDR1 and CDR2, the germline V gene lists WSHSY and SAAADI. The junction carries 7 bases between V and J, which are trimmed by 7 bases and 0 bases respectively.

This clonotype showed up many times. The antigen it recognizes is unknown. One base away there is no much larger clone; base qualities are not given. The TCR beta CDR3 regions were amplified from RNA transcripts. For the first round of RT-PCR on the TCR CDR3, the HTBI primer set was used together with the Qiagen OneStep RT-PCR kit. The libraries were constructed in a second round of multiplex PCR and then size-selected and purified. Sequencing of the libraries was done on an Illumina HiSeq2000 using paired-end 100 bp reads. Regarding the original processing steps: SOAPnuke was used to process the raw data, throwing out any read that contained adapters or uncalled bases, had a mean Phred below 15, or lacked an exact constant-primer or identifier match. COPE v1.2.5 was used to merge high-quality paired reads, and clonotypes were defined as unique nucleotide sequences. Clonotypes were aligned to IMGT TRBV, TRBD and TRBJ reference segments using MiTCR v1.1. Only V-J combinations with frequency above 0.0001, covering 99% to 99.2% of repertoires, were analysed. The TCS score was defined as the ratio of F50 (clonal expansion) to E x V (chaos), calculated using BLOSUM62-based TCRdist between CDR3 peptides within each V-J. Welch's t-statistics and random forest reduced several hundred V-J features to 13, which were used in a naive Bayes classifier (R e1071). TCRdb itself trimmed the public reads at Q25 with fastp, ran MiXCR and retained productive beta chains. CDR3 protein sequences are deduplicated, and each keeps its most common genes and DNA. These V and J calls derive from TCRdb rather than the authors' analysis. The sample records fewer than 450,000 distinct CDR3 sequences, around 15% of which are singletons. About 21% of the sample is in the top ten clones.

The sequenced material came from blood. Recombination joined TRBV10-2 with TRBJ1-5; the D gene cannot be resolved reliably. The receptor's source is a woman aged 55 to 70 with Graves' ophthalmopathy. At the DNA level, the sequence is TGCGCCAGCACGATTAATAGCAATCAGCCCCAGCATTTT. The encoded protein is CASTINSNQPQHF.